One sample yielded the 4 T cell receptor beta chains listed below, sequenced in a study of T cells in Graves' hyperthyroidism and ophthalmopathy. Amplification targeted TCR beta CDR3 regions from RNA transcripts. An initial round of RT-PCR targeting the TCR CDR3 relied on the HTBI primer set. MiXCR, run by TCRdb on the multiplex PCR reads, gives a single entry per CDR3 protein. The data show around 700,000 distinct CDR3 sequences, roughly 32% seen once. Sequenced: blood. All receptors derive from a woman aged 40 to 50 with Graves' hyperthyroidism.

V gene TRBV29-1 combines with J gene TRBJ2-7; the match to TRBD2 covers 9 bases. This CDR3 spans 13 amino acids. The germline gives CDR1 SQVTM, CDR2 ANQGSEA. With 8 bases clipped from V and 2 bases from J, the junction kept 7 bases outside the gene matches. The CDR3 DNA is TGCAGCCCCCTAGCGGGGTCCACCTACGAGCAGTACTTC. As protein: CSPLAGSTYEQYF.

The chain carries TRBV20-1 and TRBJ1-5; D not resolved. CDR1 and CDR2 (germline): DFQATT, SNEGSKA (reference sequence). V gave up 0 bases and J gave up 2 bases, with 17 bases separating them. The CDR3 spans 17 residues. As DNA, the CDR3 is TGCAGTGCTAGAGATTCTCTAGGAGTTCCAGGCAATCAGCCCCAGCATTTT. Translating gives CSARDSLGVPGNQPQHF.

This clonotype was counted at least ten times. V is TRBV20-1 and J is TRBJ1-1; D uncertain. V was cut by 3 bases and J by 2 bases, with 16 bases left in between. Germline V lookup: CDR1 DFQATT, CDR2 SNEGSKA (reference sequence). CDR3 length: 15 residues. Here the CDR3 reads CSASGLGLGNTEAFF. In DNA form, the CDR3 reads TGCAGTGCTAGCGGGTTAGGTCTGGGAAACACTGAAGCTTTCTTT.

V is TRBV7-2 and J is TRBJ1-6, with a tentative D call TRBD1 (5 bases). The CDR3 runs 15 residues. Germline assignment: CDR1 SGHTA and CDR2 FQGNSA. Deletions cut 7 bases from V and 5 bases from J, with 15 bases between. Written as DNA, the CDR3 is TGTGCCAGCAACCTAGGGGACCGAAATAATTCACCCCTCCACTTT. Translating it yields CASNLGDRNNSPLHF.